Listed below are T cell receptor beta chains from one sample, sequenced in a study of shared clonotypes between healthy human individuals. TCRdb keeps only in-frame clones here, not all; method: immunoSEQ multiplex PCR. The sample gives some 1,100,000 clones, about 80% of which show up once; approximately 0.5% is in the top ten. The material sequenced was memory CD4+ T cells from PBMCs. Receptors were obtained from a man in his late teens or twenties in good health. Some clones in this sample may be carry-over from other donors' samples. CDR3s include the opening cysteine and the closing phenylalanine or tryptophan. A D gene is named only where the DNA matches it firmly. The size entry is marked missing in some rows and otherwise reads once, few, many or a size class.

TRBD1,TRBV27,NA,TRBJ2-5,TGTGCCAGCAGTTCCGGGACAGGGGCGGCAAAGACCCAGTACTTC,CASSSGTGAAKTQYF
NA,TRBV11-1,few,TRBJ1-3,TGTGCCAGCAGTCACCCGATGGACGGACGAAACACCATATATTTT,CASSHPMDGRNTIYF
NA,TRBV9,NA,TRBJ2-5,TGTGCCAGCAGCGTCTCTCCGGGACTCTTACGAGAGACCCAGTACTTC,CASSVSPGLLRETQYF
TRBD1,TRBV7-2,NA,TRBJ2-1,TGTGCCAGCAGCTTACGGCCGGGACAGGGGTTCAATGAGCAGTTCTTC,CASSLRPGQGFNEQFF
NA,TRBV5-1,NA,TRBJ2-5,TGCGCCAGCAGCCCCGGCCCCGTTAGCCAAGAGACCCAGTACTTC,CASSPGPVSQETQYF
NA,TRBV10-3,NA,TRBJ2-1,TGTGCCATCAGTGACGGGGATGGAACCTTCAATGAGCAGTTCTTC,CAISDGDGTFNEQFF
TRBD1,TRBV4-2,NA,TRBJ2-7,TGTGCCAGCAGCCAAGACAGGGGGCCCACCTACGAGCAGTACTTC,CASSQDRGPTYEQYF
TRBD2,TRBV5-4,NA,TRBJ2-1,TGTGCCAGCAGCTTGACTAGCGGCTACAATGAGCAGTTCTTC,CASSLTSGYNEQFF
TRBD1,TRBV7-9,NA,TRBJ2-3,TGTGCCAGCAGCCCTTCGACAGGGGTAACAGATACGCAGTATTTT,CASSPSTGVTDTQYF
TRBD2,TRBV28,few,TRBJ2-5,TGTGCCAGCAGTTTATGGACTAGCGGGACCCAAGAGACCCAGTACTTC,CASSLWTSGTQETQYF
NA,TRBV4-1,NA,TRBJ1-5,TGCGCCAGCAGCGGGACGGACGACAATCAGCCCCAGCATTTT,CASSGTDDNQPQHF
NA,TRBV6-5,once,TRBJ2-7,TGTGCCAGCAGTTCCACGCAGGGGGGCACATCCTACGAGCAGTACTTC,CASSSTQGGTSYEQYF
TRBD1,TRBV27,NA,TRBJ2-7,TGTGCCAGCAGCCAGGGGGCCACCTACGAGCAGTACTTC,CASSQGATYEQYF
NA,TRBV21-1,few,TRBJ2-7,TGTGCCAGCAGCATCTACAGGGTTTGGGCTGAGCAGTACTTC,CASSIYRVWAEQYF
NA,TRBV28,NA,TRBJ1-2,TGTGCCAGCAGTTCGGGAGTGGAGGTCTATGGCTACACCTTC,CASSSGVEVYGYTF
TRBD1,TRBV28,few,TRBJ1-2,TGTGCCAGCAGACAGGGGAACTATGGCTACACCTTC,CASRQGNYGYTF
TRBD1,TRBV28,NA,TRBJ2-7,TGTGCCAACAGTCCACCCGGGACAGACTCCTACGAGCAGTACTTC,CANSPPGTDSYEQYF
NA,TRBV7-2,NA,TRBJ2-3,TGTGCCAGCAGCTTAGCTCGGGGTTTTGGCACAGATACGCAGTATTTT,CASSLARGFGTDTQYF
NA,TRBV5-4,NA,TRBJ2-7,TGTGCCAGCAGCCGACCGACAGGACAAAATCGTTACGAGCAGTACTTC,CASSRPTGQNRYEQYF
TRBD2,TRBV29-1,NA,TRBJ2-5,TGCAGCGCCCGGACGGCGGGAGCTGAGACCCAGTACTTC,CSARTAGAETQYF
NA,TRBV28,once,TRBJ1-1,TGTGCCAGCAGCCCACTCGGTAGGGAAGCTTTCTTT,CASSPLGREAFF
TRBD1,TRBV7-2,NA,TRBJ2-5,TGTGCCAGCAGCGGCACAGGGGCAGGGCTGAACCAAGAGACCCAGTACTTC,CASSGTGAGLNQETQYF
TRBD1,TRBV5-1,NA,TRBJ1-4,TGCGCCAGCAGCTTGGAAGTTGCAGGACAGGGGAACGAAAAACTGTTTTTT,CASSLEVAGQGNEKLFF
TRBD2,TRBV10-3,NA,TRBJ2-7,TGTGCCATCAGTGGGACTAGCGCCAACCCGAACGAGCAGTACTTC,CAISGTSANPNEQYF
NA,TRBV7-3,NA,TRBJ1-1,TGTGCCAGCAGCTTAGAAGCGGAAACTGAAGCTTTCTTT,CASSLEAETEAFF
TRBD1,TRBV11-3,NA,TRBJ1-1,TGTGCCAGCAGCTTTTACAGGGGCACTGAAGCTTTCTTT,CASSFYRGTEAFF